This TCR beta chain was found in a study of blood T cell repertoires in COVID-19. Assay: immunoSEQ multiplex PCR; the TCRdb copy retains only in-frame clones and omits some. The sample lists a few hundred thousand clones, approximately 90% occurring once. The receptor was derived from a woman aged 60-75 years in a cohort exposed to, infected with or recovered from COVID-19 (not recorded which). The sample was PBMCs or T cells enriched from blood (not recorded which).

The CDR3 DNA follows: TGTGCCAGCAGCGCGAACGCTAGAAACACCATATATTTT. This sequence encodes CASSANARNTIYF. This chain uses TRBV9 with TRBJ1-3; D gene ambiguous. Trimming pared 3 bases from V and 5 bases from J, leaving 9 bases between. Germline CDR1 SGDLS, CDR2 YYNGEE. The CDR3 is 13 residues long.